One and the same sample provided the 23 T cell receptor beta chains below, sequenced in a study of shared clonotypes between healthy human individuals. Profiled with immunoSEQ multiplex PCR; TCRdb holds only in-frame clones, not every one. Of under 1,100,000 clones in the sample, around four fifths were seen once. The sample taken for sequencing was memory CD4+ T cells sorted from blood. Documented subset: CD45RA-negative fraction. These receptors originate from a man aged 18 to 29 in good health.

This chain uses TRBV5-4 with TRBJ1-6, with 8 nucleotides matching TRBD1. V lost 4 bases and J lost 8; bases outside the gene matches: 5. This CDR3 has 14 amino acids. Germline lookup yields CDR1 SGHNT and CDR2 YYREEE (reference sequence). The CDR3 coding sequence is TGTGCCAGCAGCCCGCAGGGGGCCGATTCACCCCTCCACTTT. Amino acid sequence: CASSPQGADSPLHF.

Turning to this clone: Additional DNA sequences in this sample encode the identical CDR3. The chain links TRBV7-2 to TRBJ2-3; 7 bases line up with TRBD2. CDR3 size: 15 residues. Germline V CDR1 and CDR2: SGHTA, FQGNSA. Losses at the gene ends were 0 bases for V and 0 bases for J; bases not matched to a gene: 0. CDR3 residues: CASSLAGLSTDTQYF. The CDR3 DNA is TGTGCCAGCAGCTTAGCGGGACTAAGCACAGATACGCAGTATTTT. The full variable domain, its missing parts supplied by reference TRBV7-2 and TRBJ2-3, is GAGVSQSPSNKVTEKGKDVELRCDPISGHTALYWYRQSLGQGLEFLIYFQGNSAPDKSGLPSDRFSAERTGGSVSTLTIQRTQQEDSAVYLCASSLAGLSTDTQYFGPGTRLTVL.

This sequence joins TRBV5-1 and TRBJ2-7; D gene unclear. CDR3 length: 20 amino acids. The germline V and J ends were trimmed by 0 bases and 5 bases, with 30 bases remaining between them. The V gene's germline CDR1 is SGHRS and CDR2 YFSETQ. CDR3 in amino acids: CASSLARLDQTKSSKDEQYF. The CDR3 region has the DNA TGCGCCAGCAGCTTGGCCCGGTTGGACCAAACGAAGTCTAGTAAGGACGAGCAGTACTTC.

V and J are TRBV2 and TRBJ2-3; 10 bases line up with TRBD2. Germline V gives CDR1 SNHLY, CDR2 FYNNEI. J lost 11 bases, V lost 6 bases, and 11 bases had no gene match. This CDR3 has 14 amino acids. The CDR3 region is CASSPRLAGDQQYF. The CDR3 DNA reads TGTGCCAGCAGCCCACGGCTAGCGGGAGATCAGCAGTATTTT. Combining the CDR3 with reference TRBV2 and TRBJ2-3 gives the whole variable domain EPEVTQTPSHQVTQMGQEVILRCVPISNHLYFYWYRQILGQKVEFLVSFYNNEISEKSEIFDDQFSVERPDGSNFTLKIRSTKLEDSAMYFCASSPRLAGDQQYFGPGTRLTVL.

The chain carries TRBV15 and TRBJ1-2; TRBD1 matches 9 bases. The CDR3 spans 14 residues. With 1 base clipped from V and 7 bases from J, the junction kept 4 bases outside the gene matches. Germline V gives CDR1 LNHNV, CDR2 YYDKDF (reference sequence). The CDR3 loop reads CATSRGDRDSGYTF. Written as DNA, the CDR3 is TGTGCCACCAGCAGAGGGGACAGGGACTCTGGCTACACCTTC.

The V and J genes are TRBV10-3 and TRBJ1-2; the D is unclear. V lost 1 base, J lost 2 bases, and 5 bases lay in between. The CDR3 has 13 residues. The germline V gene encodes CDR1 ENHRY and CDR2 SYGVKD. This CDR3 is CAISEFGNYGYTF. The CDR3 region has the DNA TGTGCCATCAGTGAGTTTGGGAACTATGGCTACACCTTC.

V gene TRBV5-1 combines with J gene TRBJ1-6; D may be TRBD1 (5 bases). The CDR3 sequence is 12 residues long. CDR1 is SGHRS, CDR2 YFSETQ, per germline. The V end was cut by 5 bases, the J end by 13 bases, with 13 bases between. The CDR3 sequence: CASRDTGGPLHF. In DNA, the CDR3 is TGCGCCAGCAGGGACACAGGTGGTCCCCTCCACTTT.

This clone was counted only a few times. The DNA of the CDR3 is TGTGCCAGCAGTGGAGGGACAGGGGCGCATTCACCCCTCCACTTT. Translating it yields CASSGGTGAHSPLHF. The chain links TRBV2 to TRBJ1-6, with 10 nucleotides matching TRBD1. The CDR3 contains 15 residues. The ends lost 4 bases at V and 8 bases at J; junction bases unmatched: 5. Germline V gives CDR1 SNHLY, CDR2 FYNNEI.

The V gene is TRBV7-2, the J gene TRBJ1-5, with TRBD1 matching 8 bases. This CDR3 is built from 14 residues. Trimming removed 6 bases from V and 7 bases from J; junction bases left unmatched: 8. From germline, CDR1 is SGHTA and CDR2 FQGNSA. This CDR3 reads CASSQQGGKQPQHF. For the CDR3, the DNA is TGTGCCAGCAGTCAACAGGGGGGGAAGCAGCCCCAGCATTTT.

The genes are TRBV6-8 and TRBJ1-6; TRBD1 might be the D (5 bases). Germline assignment: CDR1 MNHGY and CDR2 SAAAGT. The CDR3 is 15 amino acids. V was shortened by 9 bases and J by 4 bases, with 16 bases between the two germline ends. The CDR3 coding sequence is TGTGCCAGTTTTGTGGGGGGAGAGTATAATTCACCCCTCCACTTT. Encoded protein: CASFVGGEYNSPLHF.

This clone appeared a few times. The rearrangement links TRBV4-1 to TRBJ1-6; possible D gene TRBD1, 5 bases. The CDR3 has 15 residues. CDR1 is MGHRA and CDR2 is YSYEKL in the germline V gene. The ends were cut back, 4 bases at V and 7 bases at J, with 14 bases in the middle. The CDR3 nucleotides are TGCGCCAGCAGCCTGTATCAGGGTGAGAATTCACCCCTCCACTTT. Its translation: CASSLYQGENSPLHF.

A word on this clone: Within the sample, other DNA sequences also encode this same CDR3. This chain connects TRBV7-2 to TRBJ2-1; a weak D match, TRBD1 (6 bases). Looked up from germline, CDR1 is SGHTA and CDR2 is FQGNSA. V lost 0 bases, J lost 0 bases, and 9 bases lay in between. This CDR3 region has 16 residues. This CDR3 reads CASSLAQGSSYNEQFF. The CDR3 bases are TGTGCCAGCAGCTTAGCTCAGGGGTCCTCCTACAATGAGCAGTTCTTC.

This clone was seen more than once but under ten times. The sample contains more than one DNA sequence encoding this CDR3. The chain recombines TRBV25-1 with TRBJ2-5; no clear D gene. The last part of the DNA fits TRBJ2-7 better; the J call may be wrong. The CDR3 has 12 amino acids. Germline loops: CDR1 MGHDK, CDR2 SYGVNS. Here the CDR3 reads CASSESSYEQYF. The CDR3 DNA reads as TGTGCCAGCAGTGAATCCAGTTACGAGCAGTACTTC.

V and J are TRBV10-3 and TRBJ1-2; possibly TRBD1 for D (5 bases). The V gene's germline CDR1 is ENHRY and CDR2 SYGVKD. V was pared by 4 bases and J by 1 base, with 10 bases between. CDR3 length: 14 residues. The CDR3 protein is CAISGGTNNYGYTF. Written as DNA, the CDR3 is TGTGCCATCAGTGGGGGGACCAATAACTATGGCTACACCTTC.

The chain joins TRBV5-5 to TRBJ1-6; D gene unclear. The germline gives CDR1 SGHKS, CDR2 YYEKEE (reference sequence). Trimming left V 4 bases short and J 8 bases short, with 13 bases between. The CDR3 is 14 residues long. CDR3 in DNA: TGTGCCAGCAGCCCCGGGCCTCGAGATTCACCCCTCCACTTT. Translating it yields CASSPGPRDSPLHF.

This clone was seen a few times. This chain uses TRBV6-5 with TRBJ1-5, with 9 bases fitting TRBD1. CDR1 and CDR2 from the germline V gene are MNHEY and SVGAGI. The CDR3 sequence is 14 residues long. J was trimmed by 5 bases and V by 5 bases; bases with no gene match: 4. The CDR3 bases are TGTGCCAGCAGTGAACAGGGGGCGCATCAGCCCCAGCATTTT. This gives the protein CASSEQGAHQPQHF.

The chain links TRBV2 to TRBJ2-2; TRBD1 agrees at 9 bases. Germline CDR1 SNHLY, CDR2 FYNNEI. After removal of 8 bases from V and 5 bases from J, the junction contained 6 bases not matched to a gene. The CDR3 covers 14 residues. The CDR3 sequence is CASALDRGTGELFF. Written as DNA, the CDR3 is TGTGCCAGCGCCTTGGACAGGGGAACCGGGGAGCTGTTTTTT.

This clone has only a few counts. The sample carries other DNA sequences with the same CDR3. The J gene is TRBJ2-6, the V gene TRBV2; D not resolved. Trimming cost V 4 bases and J 4 bases, with 2 bases left between them. CDR3 length equals 12 residues. Germline V gene sequence: CDR1 SNHLY, CDR2 FYNNEI. CDR3 protein: CASSVGANVLTF. DNA of the CDR3: TGTGCCAGCAGTGTCGGGGCCAACGTCCTGACTTTC.

The V gene is TRBV21-1, the J gene TRBJ1-6. TRBV21-1 is tagged as a pseudogene. CDR3 size: 20 residues. The CDR3 region is CASSKERGAVASSYNSPLHF. The CDR3 nucleotides read TGTGCCAGCAGCAAAGAGCGGGGTGCGGTAGCCTCCTCCTATAATTCACCCCTCCACTTT.

This rearrangement joins TRBV10-3 to TRBJ2-6; D is uncertain. Between the trimmed V and J ends, which lost 8 bases and 0 bases, there was a span of 8 bases. The CDR3 has 14 amino acids. Germline V lookup: CDR1 ENHRY, CDR2 SYGVKD. CDR3 in DNA: TGTGCCATCGGAAGTTACTCTGGGGCCAACGTCCTGACTTTC. Translated, it gives CAIGSYSGANVLTF.

V usage is TRBV21-1 and J usage is TRBJ2-7. TRBV21-1 constitutes a pseudogene. CDR3 length: 15 residues. In nucleotides, the CDR3 is TGTGCCAGCAGCAAAGACCCCGGGCCGCGCTACGAGCAGTACTTC. It codes for CASSKDPGPRYEQYF.

The chain recombines TRBV9 with TRBJ2-5; 13 nucleotides agree with TRBD2. The length of the CDR3 is 15 residues. CDR1 is SGDLS, CDR2 YYNGEE, per germline. J was trimmed by 3 bases and V by 3 bases; bases with no gene match: 2. CDR3 in DNA: TGTGCCAGCAGCGCCGGGACTAGCGGGAAAGAGACCCAGTACTTC. Translated, it gives CASSAGTSGKETQYF.

The chain links TRBV5-1 to TRBJ2-1; the D gene is possibly TRBD2 (5 bases). CDR3 size: 15 residues. Looked up from germline, CDR1 is SGHRS and CDR2 is YFSETQ. The germline V and J ends were trimmed by 2 bases and 6 bases, with 15 bases remaining between them. CDR3 protein: CASSFEGITSNEQFF. The CDR3 region has the DNA TGCGCCAGCAGCTTCGAGGGAATTACTAGCAATGAGCAGTTCTTC.